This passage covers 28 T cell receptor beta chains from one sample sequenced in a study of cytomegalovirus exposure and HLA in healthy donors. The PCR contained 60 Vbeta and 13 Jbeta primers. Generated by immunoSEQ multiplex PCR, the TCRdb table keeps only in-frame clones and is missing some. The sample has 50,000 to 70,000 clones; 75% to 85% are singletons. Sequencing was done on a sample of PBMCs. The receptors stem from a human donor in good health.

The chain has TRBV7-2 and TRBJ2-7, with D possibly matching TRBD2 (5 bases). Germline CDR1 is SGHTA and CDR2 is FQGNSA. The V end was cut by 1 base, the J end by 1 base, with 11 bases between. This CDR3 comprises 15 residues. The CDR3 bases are TGTGCCAGCAGCTTAGTCGGGGTAGGTTCCTACGAGCAGTACTTC. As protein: CASSLVGVGSYEQYF.

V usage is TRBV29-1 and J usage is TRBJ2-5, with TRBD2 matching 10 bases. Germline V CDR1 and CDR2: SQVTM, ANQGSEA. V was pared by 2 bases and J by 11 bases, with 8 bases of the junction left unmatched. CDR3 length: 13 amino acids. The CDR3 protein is CSVENSSGRGQYF. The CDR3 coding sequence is TGCAGCGTTGAAAATTCTAGCGGGAGAGGTCAGTACTTC.

The CDR3 sequence: CASSLLGMTGGWKTQYF. The CDR3 DNA follows: TGTGCCAGCAGCTTACTCGGGATGACAGGGGGCTGGAAGACCCAGTACTTC. The chain links TRBV7-8 to TRBJ2-5; TRBD1 matches at 10 bases. With 2 bases clipped from V and 6 bases from J, the junction kept 12 bases outside the gene matches. The germline V gene has CDR1 SGHVS and CDR2 FQNEAQ. This CDR3 has 17 residues.

The CDR3 DNA reads as TGTGCCAGCCTACAGGGGGCGTATAGCAATCAGCCCCAGCATTTT. Residues: CASLQGAYSNQPQHF. V is TRBV6-1 and J is TRBJ1-5; TRBD1 matches at 9 bases. Germline V gives CDR1 MNHNS, CDR2 SASEGT. CDR3 length: 15 residues. V was pared by 8 bases and J by 0 bases, with 5 bases of the junction left unmatched.

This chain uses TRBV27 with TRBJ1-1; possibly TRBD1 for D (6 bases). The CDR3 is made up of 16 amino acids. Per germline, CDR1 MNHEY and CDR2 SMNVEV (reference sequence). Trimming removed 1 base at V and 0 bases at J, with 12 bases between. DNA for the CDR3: TGTGCCAGCAGTTTATACCAGGGGAGTATGAACACTGAAGCTTTCTTT. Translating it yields CASSLYQGSMNTEAFF.

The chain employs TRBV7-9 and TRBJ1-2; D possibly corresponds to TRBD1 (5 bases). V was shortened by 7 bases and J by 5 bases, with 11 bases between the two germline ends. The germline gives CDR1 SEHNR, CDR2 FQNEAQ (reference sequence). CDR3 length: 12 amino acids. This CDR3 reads CASTQGAYGYTF. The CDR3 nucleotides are TGTGCCAGCACCCAAGGGGCATATGGCTACACCTTC.

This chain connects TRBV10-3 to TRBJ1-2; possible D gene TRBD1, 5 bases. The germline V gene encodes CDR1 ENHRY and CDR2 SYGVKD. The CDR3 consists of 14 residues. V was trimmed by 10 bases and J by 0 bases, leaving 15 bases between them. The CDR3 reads CATATEKSNYGYTF. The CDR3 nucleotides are TGTGCCACCGCGACAGAGAAGTCTAACTATGGCTACACCTTC.

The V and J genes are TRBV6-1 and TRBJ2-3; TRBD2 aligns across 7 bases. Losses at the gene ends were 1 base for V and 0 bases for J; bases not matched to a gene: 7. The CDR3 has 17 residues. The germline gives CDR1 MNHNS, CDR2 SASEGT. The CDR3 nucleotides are TGTGCCAGCAGTGAAGTCCCTGGGGGGGGTAGCACAGATACGCAGTATTTT. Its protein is CASSEVPGGGSTDTQYF.

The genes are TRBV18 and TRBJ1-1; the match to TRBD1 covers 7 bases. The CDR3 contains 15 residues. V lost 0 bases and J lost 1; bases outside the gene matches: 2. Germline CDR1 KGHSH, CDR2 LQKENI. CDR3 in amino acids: CASSPPNRGNTEAFF. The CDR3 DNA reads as TGTGCCAGCTCACCACCTAACAGGGGGAACACTGAAGCTTTCTTT.

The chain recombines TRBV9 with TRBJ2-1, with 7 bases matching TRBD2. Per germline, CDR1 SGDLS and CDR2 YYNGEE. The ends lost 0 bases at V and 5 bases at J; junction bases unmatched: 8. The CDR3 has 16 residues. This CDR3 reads CASSVEMRGNDNEQFF. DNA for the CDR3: TGTGCCAGCAGCGTAGAGATGCGGGGGAACGACAATGAGCAGTTCTTC.

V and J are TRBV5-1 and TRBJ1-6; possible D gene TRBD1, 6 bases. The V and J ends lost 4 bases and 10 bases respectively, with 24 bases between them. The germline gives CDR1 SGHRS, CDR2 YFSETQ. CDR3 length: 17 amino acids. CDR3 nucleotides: TGCGCCAGCAGCGCAACTCCGGGACATGAGGATTACTCACCCCTCCACTTT. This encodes CASSATPGHEDYSPLHF.

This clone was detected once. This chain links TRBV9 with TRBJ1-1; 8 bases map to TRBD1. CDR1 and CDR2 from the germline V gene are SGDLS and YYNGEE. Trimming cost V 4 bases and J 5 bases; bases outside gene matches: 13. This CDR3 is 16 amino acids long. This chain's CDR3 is CASSPLGDRLGTEAFF. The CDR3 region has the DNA TGTGCCAGCAGCCCTCTAGGGGACAGGCTTGGAACTGAAGCTTTCTTT.

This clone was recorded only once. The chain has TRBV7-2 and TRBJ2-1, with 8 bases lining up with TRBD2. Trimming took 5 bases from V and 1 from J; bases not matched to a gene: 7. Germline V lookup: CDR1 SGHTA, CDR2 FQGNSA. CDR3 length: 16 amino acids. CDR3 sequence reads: CASSRGASGSYNEQFF. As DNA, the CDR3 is TGTGCCAGCAGCCGGGGGGCTAGCGGGTCCTACAATGAGCAGTTCTTC.

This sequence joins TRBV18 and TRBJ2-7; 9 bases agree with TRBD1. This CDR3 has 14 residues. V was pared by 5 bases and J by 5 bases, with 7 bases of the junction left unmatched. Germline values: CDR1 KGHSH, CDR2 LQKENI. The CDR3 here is CASSEQGAGNEQYF. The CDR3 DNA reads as TGTGCCAGCTCAGAACAGGGGGCCGGCAACGAGCAGTACTTC.

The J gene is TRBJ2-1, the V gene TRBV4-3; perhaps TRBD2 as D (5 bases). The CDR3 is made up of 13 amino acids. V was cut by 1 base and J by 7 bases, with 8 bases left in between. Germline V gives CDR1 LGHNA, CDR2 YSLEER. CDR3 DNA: TGCGCCAGCAGCCAAGGGCGAGGGAATGAGCAGTTCTTC. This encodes CASSQGRGNEQFF.

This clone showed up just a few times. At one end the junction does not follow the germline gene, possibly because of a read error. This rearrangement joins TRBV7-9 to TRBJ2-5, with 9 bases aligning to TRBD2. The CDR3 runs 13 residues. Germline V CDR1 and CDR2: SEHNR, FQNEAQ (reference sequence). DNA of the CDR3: TGTTCCAGCAGCCCGACTAGCGGAGAGACCCAGTACTTC. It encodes CSSSPTSGETQYF.

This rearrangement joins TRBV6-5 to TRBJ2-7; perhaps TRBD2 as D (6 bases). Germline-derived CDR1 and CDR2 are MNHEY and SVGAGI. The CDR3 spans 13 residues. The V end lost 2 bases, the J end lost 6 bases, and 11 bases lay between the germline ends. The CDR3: CASSYPGTCEQYF. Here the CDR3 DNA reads TGTGCCAGCAGTTACCCCGGGACTTGCGAGCAGTACTTC.

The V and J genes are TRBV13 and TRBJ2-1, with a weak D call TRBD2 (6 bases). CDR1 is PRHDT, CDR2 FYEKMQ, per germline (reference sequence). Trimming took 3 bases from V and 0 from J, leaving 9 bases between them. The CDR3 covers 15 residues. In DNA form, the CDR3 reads TGTGCCAGCAGCTTCCGGGGGAACTCCTACAATGAGCAGTTCTTC. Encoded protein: CASSFRGNSYNEQFF.

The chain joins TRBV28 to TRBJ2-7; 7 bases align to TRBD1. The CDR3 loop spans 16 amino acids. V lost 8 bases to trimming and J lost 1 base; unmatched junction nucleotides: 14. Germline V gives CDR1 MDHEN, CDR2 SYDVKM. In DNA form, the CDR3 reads TGTGCCAGCCGAAATCCGGGACAGCGGCCTTCCTACGAGCAGTACTTC. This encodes CASRNPGQRPSYEQYF. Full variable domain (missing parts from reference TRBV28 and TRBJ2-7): DVKVTQSSRYLVKRTGEKVFLECVQDMDHENMFWYRQDPGLGLRLIYFSYDVKMKEKGDIPEGYSVSREKKERFSLILESASTNQTSMYLCASRNPGQRPSYEQYFGPGTRLTVT.

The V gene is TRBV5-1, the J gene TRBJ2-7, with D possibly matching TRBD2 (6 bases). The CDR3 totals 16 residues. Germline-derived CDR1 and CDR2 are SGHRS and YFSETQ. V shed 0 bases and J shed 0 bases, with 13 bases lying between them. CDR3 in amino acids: CASSLARGESSYEQYF. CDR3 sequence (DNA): TGCGCCAGCAGCTTGGCACGCGGGGAGAGCTCCTACGAGCAGTACTTC.

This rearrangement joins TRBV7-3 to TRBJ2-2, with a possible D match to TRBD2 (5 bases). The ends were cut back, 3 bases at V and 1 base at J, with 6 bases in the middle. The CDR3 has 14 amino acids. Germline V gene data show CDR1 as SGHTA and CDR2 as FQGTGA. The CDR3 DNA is TGTGCCAGCAGCTTCCGGGGGAACACCGGGGAGCTGTTTTTT. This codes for CASSFRGNTGELFF.

CDR3 nucleotides: TGTGCCAGTACCCCATCGGGGGTACAAAATGAAAAACTGTTTTTT. As protein: CASTPSGVQNEKLFF. The chain couples TRBV19 to TRBJ1-4, with a tentative D call TRBD1 (5 bases). The V end lost 7 bases, the J end lost 5 bases, and 17 bases lay between the germline ends. Germline CDR1 reads LNHDA; CDR2 reads SQIVND (reference sequence). There are 15 residues in the CDR3.

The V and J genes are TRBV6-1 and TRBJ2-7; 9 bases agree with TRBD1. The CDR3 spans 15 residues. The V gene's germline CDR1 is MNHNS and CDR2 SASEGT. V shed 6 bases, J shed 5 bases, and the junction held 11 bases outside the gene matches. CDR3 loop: CASSGKTGGFDEQYF. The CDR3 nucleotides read TGTGCCAGCAGCGGTAAGACAGGGGGTTTCGACGAGCAGTACTTC.

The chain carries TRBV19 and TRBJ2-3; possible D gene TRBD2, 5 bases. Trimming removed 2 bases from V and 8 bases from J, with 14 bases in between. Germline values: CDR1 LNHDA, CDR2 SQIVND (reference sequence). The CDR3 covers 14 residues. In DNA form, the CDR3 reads TGTGCCAGTAGTATACACCTTCGGGAAGGTACGCAGTATTTT. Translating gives CASSIHLREGTQYF.

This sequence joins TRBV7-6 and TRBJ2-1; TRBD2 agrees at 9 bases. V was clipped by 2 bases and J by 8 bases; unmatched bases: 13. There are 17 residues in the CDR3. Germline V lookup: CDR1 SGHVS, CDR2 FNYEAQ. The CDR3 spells CASSLLGLAGIWDEQFF. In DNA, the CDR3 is TGTGCCAGCAGCTTATTGGGGCTAGCGGGAATCTGGGATGAGCAGTTCTTC.

The CDR3 nucleotides read TGTGCCAGCAGCATAGGACAGGGTGAAAAACTGTTTTTT. Translated: CASSIGQGEKLFF. The chain combines TRBV9 with TRBJ1-4; TRBD1 agrees at 8 bases. The CDR3 covers 13 residues. J was trimmed by 7 bases and V by 4 bases; bases with no gene match: 3. The germline gives CDR1 SGDLS, CDR2 YYNGEE.

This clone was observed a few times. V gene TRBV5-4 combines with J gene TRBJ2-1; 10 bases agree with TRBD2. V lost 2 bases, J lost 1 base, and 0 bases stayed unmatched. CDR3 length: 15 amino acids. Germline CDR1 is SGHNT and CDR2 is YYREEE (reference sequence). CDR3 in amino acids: CASSFSGGSYNEQFF. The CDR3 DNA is TGTGCCAGCAGCTTTAGCGGGGGGTCCTACAATGAGCAGTTCTTC.

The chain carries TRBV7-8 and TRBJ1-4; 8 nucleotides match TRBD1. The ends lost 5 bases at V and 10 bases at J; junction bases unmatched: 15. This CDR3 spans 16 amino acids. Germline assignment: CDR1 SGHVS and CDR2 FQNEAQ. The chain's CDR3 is CASSLVFGQGIVKLFF. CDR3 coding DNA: TGTGCCAGCAGCCTAGTCTTCGGACAGGGCATTGTAAAACTGTTTTTT.